This TCR beta chain was recovered during a study of cytomegalovirus exposure and HLA in healthy donors. The CDR3 consists of 14 residues. Germline assignment: CDR1 SGHTS and CDR2 YDEGEE. J gave up 7 bases and V 7 bases, and 12 bases lay outside the gene matches. PCR primers comprised 60 Vbeta and 13 Jbeta primers. Generated by immunoSEQ multiplex PCR, the TCRdb table keeps only in-frame clones and is missing some. The table lists more than 100,000 clones, under 90% of them singletons, with roughly 9.2% in the top ten. This clone was found once. Participants comprised healthy donors of bone marrow. The gene calls are TRBV5-8 and TRBJ1-2, with 8 positions matching TRBD1. Sequences were obtained from PBMCs. The sequence was obtained from a female donor in good health and CMV-seropositive. For the CDR3, the DNA is TGTGCCAGCGACAGGGGCGACCTTATCTCTGGCTACACCTTC. Translated: CASDRGDLISGYTF.